Below are 5 T cell receptor beta chains sequenced from a single sample in a study of T-cell memory formation after mild COVID-19. TCRdb processed the 5' RACE reads anew with MiXCR; each CDR3 protein has one entry. The sample yields approximately 340,000 distinct CDR3 sequences, around 15% seen once. Sequencing was carried out using PBMCs or a T cell subset sorted from them (not recorded which). The receptors come from a man aged 18 to 29 who had mild COVID-19 (a few samples of this study predate the infection). Cell type and time point are not known.

The chain links TRBV7-2 to TRBJ2-1; 8 nucleotides line up with TRBD2. This CDR3 contains 16 residues. The V gene's germline CDR1 is SGHTA and CDR2 FQGNSA. The V and J ends lost 6 bases and 0 bases, in that order; junction bases with no gene match: 7. CDR3 nucleotide sequence: TGTGCCAGCAGATCCCCGGGGGGGGGCTCCTACAATGAGCAGTTCTTC. It codes for CASRSPGGGSYNEQFF. Full variable domain (outside the CDR3, taken from reference TRBV7-2 and TRBJ2-1): GAGVSQSPSNKVTEKGKDVELRCDPISGHTALYWYRQSLGQGLEFLIYFQGNSAPDKSGLPSDRFSAERTGGSVSTLTIQRTQQEDSAVYLCASRSPGGGSYNEQFFGPGTRLTVL.

The chain joins TRBV12-3 or TRBV12-4 to TRBJ2-2; D is possibly TRBD2 (5 bases). The CDR3 loop spans 13 amino acids. V lost 2 bases and J lost 10, with 11 bases in between. This CDR3 is CASSLLWRAELFF. The CDR3 DNA follows: TGTGCCAGCAGTTTACTGTGGCGGGCGGAGCTGTTTTTT.

The chain recombines TRBV4-2 with TRBJ2-3; possibly TRBD2 for D (6 bases). Trimming removed 2 bases from V and 2 bases from J, with 11 bases in between. Germline CDR1 LGHNA, CDR2 YNFKEQ. The CDR3 has 15 residues. In DNA, the CDR3 is TGTGCCAGCAGCCAACAGCGGGCGCCCACAGATACGCAGTATTTT. Translating it yields CASSQQRAPTDTQYF.

This clonotype was observed a handful of times. This CDR3 is CASSLRGVSADTQYF. The CDR3 region has the DNA TGCGCCAGCAGCTTGCGGGGGGTTAGCGCAGATACGCAGTATTTT. V and J are TRBV5-1 and TRBJ2-3; TRBD2 matches at 7 bases. The V gene end was trimmed by 1 base and the J gene end by 4 bases; junction bases not matched to a gene: 6. Germline values: CDR1 SGHRS, CDR2 YFSETQ. There are 15 residues in the CDR3.

J is TRBJ2-1 and V is TRBV4-1, with a weak D call TRBD1 (6 bases). V was trimmed by 1 base and J by 4 bases, leaving 8 bases between them. CDR3 length: 14 amino acids. Germline lookup yields CDR1 MGHRA and CDR2 YSYEKL. CDR3 protein: CASSQGDIYNEQFF. The DNA for the CDR3 is TGCGCCAGCAGCCAAGGGGACATATACAATGAGCAGTTCTTC.